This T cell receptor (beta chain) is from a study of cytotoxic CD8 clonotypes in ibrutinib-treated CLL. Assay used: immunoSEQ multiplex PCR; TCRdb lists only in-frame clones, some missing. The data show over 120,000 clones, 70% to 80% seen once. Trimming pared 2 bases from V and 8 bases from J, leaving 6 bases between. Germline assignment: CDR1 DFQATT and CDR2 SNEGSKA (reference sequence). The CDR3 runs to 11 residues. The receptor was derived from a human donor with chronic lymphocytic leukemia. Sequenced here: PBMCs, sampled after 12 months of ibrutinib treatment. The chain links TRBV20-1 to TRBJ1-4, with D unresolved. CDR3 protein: CSARLGEKLFF. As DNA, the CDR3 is TGCAGTGCTAGACTTGGGGAAAAACTGTTTTTT.